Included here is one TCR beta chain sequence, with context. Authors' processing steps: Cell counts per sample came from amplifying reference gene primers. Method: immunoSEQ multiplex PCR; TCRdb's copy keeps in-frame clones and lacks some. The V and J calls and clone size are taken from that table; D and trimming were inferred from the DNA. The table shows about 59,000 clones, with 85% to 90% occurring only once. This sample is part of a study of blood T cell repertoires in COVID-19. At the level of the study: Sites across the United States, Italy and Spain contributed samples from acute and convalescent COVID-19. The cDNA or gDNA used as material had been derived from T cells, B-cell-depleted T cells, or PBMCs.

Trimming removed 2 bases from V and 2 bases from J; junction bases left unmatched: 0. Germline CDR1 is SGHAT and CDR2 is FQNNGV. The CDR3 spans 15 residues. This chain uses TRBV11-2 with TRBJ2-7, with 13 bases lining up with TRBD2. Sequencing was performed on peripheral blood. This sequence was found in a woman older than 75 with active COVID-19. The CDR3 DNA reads TGTGCCAGCAGCTTAACTAGCGGGGGGGCCTACGAGCAGTACTTC. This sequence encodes CASSLTSGGAYEQYF.